This passage covers 30 T cell receptor beta chains from one sample sequenced in a study of blood T cell repertoires in COVID-19. Generated by immunoSEQ multiplex PCR, the TCRdb table keeps only in-frame clones and is missing some. The table includes 80,000 to 100,000 clones, about 85% detected once. The sequencing input was peripheral blood. These TCRs come from a man aged 70-80 years with acute or convalescent COVID-19.

This clone appeared many times. The CDR3 DNA reads as TGTGCCAGCAGCTTAAATCCGCAGGGGGCCTACGAGCAGTACTTC. This codes for CASSLNPQGAYEQYF. The V and J genes are TRBV7-6 and TRBJ2-7; 7 nucleotides agree with TRBD1. V was pared by 2 bases and J by 2 bases, with 6 bases of the junction left unmatched. The CDR3 has 15 residues. From germline, CDR1 is SGHVS and CDR2 FNYEAQ.

The genes are TRBV19 and TRBJ1-4; the match to TRBD1 covers 9 bases. The CDR3 runs 15 residues. The V segment lost 7 bases and the J segment 5 bases; nucleotides outside the gene matches: 8. CDR1 is LNHDA, CDR2 SQIVND, per germline (reference sequence). CDR3 protein: CASMIPGTGNEKLFF. CDR3 DNA sequence: TGTGCCAGTATGATCCCCGGGACAGGGAATGAAAAACTGTTTTTT.

The chain recombines TRBV5-1 with TRBJ2-1; 8 bases are a match to TRBD2. This CDR3 is built from 17 residues. V shed 0 bases and J 5 bases; nucleotides not matched to a gene: 10. CDR1 and CDR2 from the germline V gene are SGHRS and YFSETQ. The CDR3 spells CASSLASDGGANNEQFF. The CDR3 DNA reads as TGCGCCAGCAGCTTGGCCTCAGACGGGGGGGCCAACAATGAGCAGTTCTTC. The entire variable domain, with the rest obtained from reference TRBV5-1 and TRBJ2-1, is as follows: KAGVTQTPRYLIKTRGQQVTLSCSPISGHRSVSWYQQTPGQGLQFLFEYFSETQRNKGNFPGRFSGRQFSNSRSEMNVSTLELGDSALYLCASSLASDGGANNEQFFGPGTRLTVL.

This clone showed up just once. V is TRBV14 and J is TRBJ1-5; D is ambiguous. Trimming took off 0 bases at V and 5 bases at J, with 14 bases between the two ends. Germline CDR1 is SGHDN and CDR2 is FVKESK. This CDR3 spans 16 amino acids. The CDR3: CASSQDWSRGYQPQHF. CDR3 DNA: TGTGCCAGCAGCCAAGATTGGAGCCGTGGGTATCAGCCCCAGCATTTT.

This clone was seen a single time. The rearrangement links TRBV5-6 to TRBJ1-2; D is undetermined. Trimming took 0 bases from V and 3 from J, leaving 9 bases between them. This CDR3 region has 14 residues. Germline assignment: CDR1 SGHDT and CDR2 YYEEEE. CDR3 nucleotides: TGTGCCAGCAGCTTGGTACATCCTGACTATGGCTACACCTTC. Translation: CASSLVHPDYGYTF.

The chain is built from TRBV5-8 and TRBJ1-1; TRBD1 matches 9 bases. In germline, CDR1 is SGHTS, CDR2 YDEGEE. V lost 3 bases, J lost 4 bases, and 7 bases stayed unmatched. The CDR3 is 15 amino acids. CDR3 in amino acids: CASSWRVTGGTEAFF. The CDR3 DNA is TGTGCCAGCAGCTGGAGGGTGACAGGGGGCACTGAAGCTTTCTTT. Full variable domain (remainder filled in from reference TRBV5-8 and TRBJ1-1): EAGVTQSPTHLIKTRGQQATLRCSPISGHTSVYWYQQALGLGLQFLLWYDEGEERNRGNFPPRFSGRQFPNYSSELNVNALELEDSALYLCASSWRVTGGTEAFFGQGTRLTVV.

V gene TRBV6-4 combines with J gene TRBJ1-4; D unclear. V was pared by 2 bases and J by 1 base, with 23 bases between. The CDR3 spans 20 residues. The V gene's germline CDR1 is MRHNA and CDR2 SNTAGT. The DNA of the CDR3 is TGTGCCAGCAGTGACCCGAAAAAAAAATGGCACCAGGTAACTAATGAAAAACTGTTTTTT. It is translated as CASSDPKKKWHQVTNEKLFF.

This clone was counted a single time. The chain is built from TRBV15 and TRBJ1-4; TRBD1 aligns across 7 bases. The junction had 8 bases not matched to a gene; V was cut back by 0 bases and J by 7 bases. The CDR3 loop spans 16 amino acids. Germline loops: CDR1 LNHNV, CDR2 YYDKDF (reference sequence). The CDR3, as DNA: TGTGCCACCAGCAGAGACCGGACAGGCCCTACTGAAAAACTGTTTTTT. Its protein product is CATSRDRTGPTEKLFF.

The V call is TRBV28, the J call TRBJ2-3; 7 bases agree with TRBD1. Trimming removed 2 bases from V and 2 bases from J; junction bases left unmatched: 10. The CDR3 extends over 17 amino acids. CDR1 is MDHEN, CDR2 SYDVKM, per germline. The CDR3 region is CASSLISWDRVTDTQYF. The CDR3 nucleotides are TGTGCCAGCAGTTTAATCTCTTGGGACAGAGTCACAGATACGCAGTATTTT.

The chain is built from TRBV6-5 and TRBJ1-6; D is uncertain. This CDR3 comprises 12 residues. The germline gives CDR1 MNHEY, CDR2 SVGAGI. V dropped 7 bases and J dropped 8 bases, with 9 bases sitting between them. The CDR3 nucleotides are TGTGCCAGCACGCCCAGTTATTCACCCCTCCACTTT. Its translation is CASTPSYSPLHF.

This clone was seen just once. The rearrangement joins TRBV3-1 (or the pseudogene TRBV3-2) to TRBJ2-7, with 8 bases identical to TRBD1. Germline V lookup: CDR1 LGHDT, CDR2 YNNKEL (reference sequence). This CDR3 region has 15 residues. The junction had 11 bases not matched to a gene; V was cut back by 4 bases and J by 6 bases. As DNA, the CDR3 is TGTGCCAGCAGCCCAAGGGACAGGACTTTCTCCGAGCAGTACTTC. Translation: CASSPRDRTFSEQYF.

This chain links TRBV5-5 with TRBJ1-2; no clear D. The CDR3 has 11 residues. Trimming removed 0 bases from V and 8 bases from J, with 5 bases in between. The germline V gene encodes CDR1 SGHKS and CDR2 YYEKEE (reference sequence). The CDR3 coding sequence is TGTGCCAGCAGCTTGGACTCAGGCTACACCTTC. Its protein is CASSLDSGYTF.

The V and J genes are TRBV4-2 and TRBJ2-3; the D gene is possibly TRBD1 (5 bases). Trimming took off 5 bases at V and 0 bases at J, with 15 bases between the two ends. Germline V CDR1 and CDR2: LGHNA, YNFKEQ. The CDR3 runs to 16 residues. CDR3 coding DNA: TGTGCCAGCAGCTCCGAGGCAGGGTCTAGCACAGATACGCAGTATTTT. It translates to CASSSEAGSSTDTQYF.

The genes are TRBV6-1 and TRBJ1-2, with unresolved D. CDR1 and CDR2 from the germline V gene are MNHNS and SASEGT. V lost 2 bases and J lost 6, with 10 bases in between. The CDR3 is made up of 13 amino acids. The CDR3 reads CASSEHSLDGYTF. The CDR3 nucleotides read TGTGCCAGCAGTGAACACAGCCTGGATGGCTACACCTTC.

V usage is TRBV30 and J usage is TRBJ1-6; D remains unclear. The length of the CDR3 is 15 residues. Germline V CDR1 and CDR2: GTSNPN, SVGIG (reference sequence). Trimming took 0 bases from V and 13 from J, leaving 19 bases between them. The DNA for the CDR3 is TGTGCCTGGAGTGTAATATTAACAGCCCGGGAGCCCCTCCACTTT. Translation gives CAWSVILTAREPLHF.

This chain joins TRBV5-1 and TRBJ1-1; D gene uncertain. The germline V and J ends were trimmed by 0 bases and 1 base, with 4 bases remaining between them. The CDR3 consists of 13 residues. CDR1 is SGHRS and CDR2 is YFSETQ in the germline V gene. The DNA for the CDR3 is TGCGCCAGCAGCTTGGTCCGGAACACTGAAGCTTTCTTT. Protein: CASSLVRNTEAFF.

The CDR3 spells CASSLRVGEAFF. The CDR3 region has the DNA TGTGCCAGCAGCTTACGGGTCGGTGAAGCTTTCTTT. The chain carries TRBV11-2 and TRBJ1-1; D not certain. This CDR3 has 12 amino acids. The V and J ends lost 2 bases and 7 bases respectively, with 8 bases between them. Germline V gene lookup returns CDR1 SGHAT and CDR2 FQNNGV.

The J gene is TRBJ1-4, the V gene TRBV5-5; TRBD1 matches at 8 bases. The J segment lost 5 bases and the V segment lost 4 bases, leaving 7 bases of the junction unmatched. The germline gives CDR1 SGHKS, CDR2 YYEKEE (reference sequence). This CDR3 contains 15 residues. CDR3 in amino acids: CASSALQGGNEKLFF. CDR3 DNA: TGTGCCAGCAGCGCATTACAGGGGGGGAATGAAAAACTGTTTTTT.

The chain carries TRBV7-3 and TRBJ1-1; D might be TRBD1 (6 bases). Trimming pared 4 bases from V and 5 bases from J, leaving 11 bases between. CDR1 is SGHTA, CDR2 FQGTGA, per germline. The CDR3 has 13 amino acids. CDR3 DNA sequence: TGTGCCAGCAGCTGGGTACAGGGAACTGAAGCTTTCTTT. This translates into CASSWVQGTEAFF.

This clone was detected only a few times. This chain links TRBV3-1 (or the pseudogene TRBV3-2) with TRBJ1-1; maybe TRBD1 (5 bases). The CDR3 has 15 amino acids. Trimming removed 0 bases at V and 1 base at J, with 9 bases between. CDR1 and CDR2 (germline): LGHDT, YNNKEL (reference sequence). The CDR3: CASSQDYGGNTEAFF. The DNA for the CDR3 is TGTGCCAGCAGCCAAGACTACGGGGGGAACACTGAAGCTTTCTTT.

V usage is TRBV11-2 and J usage is TRBJ1-1; 9 positions agree with TRBD1. The CDR3 extends over 15 amino acids. Germline V gene data show CDR1 as SGHAT and CDR2 as FQNNGV. V shed 3 bases and J 6 bases; nucleotides not matched to a gene: 8. CDR3: CASSFPDRGFAEAFF. Here the CDR3 DNA reads TGTGCCAGCAGCTTCCCGGACAGGGGTTTCGCTGAAGCTTTCTTT.

The rearrangement uses TRBV28 and TRBJ1-3; D might be TRBD1 (5 bases). The CDR3 length is 16 residues. CDR1 and CDR2 from the germline V gene are MDHEN and SYDVKM. V was trimmed by 2 bases and J by 2 bases, leaving 13 bases between them. The CDR3: CASSLIVGGTGNTIYF. CDR3 sequence (DNA): TGTGCCAGCAGTTTAATAGTCGGGGGAACTGGAAACACCATATATTTT.

The chain couples TRBV10-2 to TRBJ1-1; D is possibly TRBD1 (6 bases). Looked up from germline, CDR1 is WSHSY and CDR2 is SAAADI. This CDR3 has 15 residues. Trimming cost V 6 bases and J 1 base, with 15 bases left between them. Written as DNA, the CDR3 is TGCGCCAGCAGACGATCCCGGACAGAGAACACTGAAGCTTTCTTT. This translates into CASRRSRTENTEAFF.

J is TRBJ2-3 and V is TRBV9, with TRBD2 matching over 8 bases. V shed 4 bases and J 4 bases; nucleotides not matched to a gene: 5. CDR1 and CDR2 from the germline V gene are SGDLS and YYNGEE. The CDR3 is 14 amino acids. The CDR3 sequence is CASSSRLASDTQYF. DNA of the CDR3: TGTGCCAGCAGCTCGAGACTAGCGTCAGATACGCAGTATTTT.

The chain carries TRBV6-4 and TRBJ2-5, with 13 bases identical to TRBD2. Trimming took 0 bases from V and 5 from J; bases not matched to a gene: 0. This CDR3 has 15 residues. Germline-derived CDR1 and CDR2 are MRHNA and SNTAGT. CDR3: CASSDSTSGGETQYF. The CDR3 region has the DNA TGTGCCAGCAGTGACTCGACTAGCGGGGGGGAGACCCAGTACTTC.

This chain uses TRBV6-5 with TRBJ1-2; D gene uncertain. The CDR3 has 15 amino acids. The germline gives CDR1 MNHEY, CDR2 SVGAGI. Between the trimmed V and J ends, which lost 6 bases and 5 bases, there was a span of 19 bases. The CDR3 DNA reads as TGTGCCAGCAGCACCCGATCCCCACAGAATTATGGCTACACCTTC. As protein: CASSTRSPQNYGYTF.

The chain links TRBV19 to TRBJ2-7, with TRBD1 matching over 9 bases. Germline V lookup: CDR1 LNHDA, CDR2 SQIVND (reference sequence). V shed 4 bases and J 6 bases; nucleotides not matched to a gene: 13. This CDR3 comprises 16 residues. CDR3 DNA: TGTGCCAGTAGTAGAATCTCGGGACAGGGCTTCTCCGAGCAGTACTTC. Residues: CASSRISGQGFSEQYF.

Only a few counts were recorded for this clone. V usage is TRBV3-1 (or the pseudogene TRBV3-2) and J usage is TRBJ1-6; tentatively, D is TRBD1 (5 bases). The CDR3 runs 14 residues. V lost 1 base and J 4 bases, leaving 5 bases between the germline ends. The germline CDR1 and CDR2 sequences are LGHDT and YNNKEL (reference sequence). The chain's CDR3 is CASSQGQYNSPLHF. CDR3 sequence (DNA): TGTGCCAGCAGCCAAGGACAGTATAATTCACCCCTCCACTTT.

V usage is TRBV11-2 and J usage is TRBJ1-1, with D hard to call. CDR3 length: 13 amino acids. V lost 3 bases and J lost 3, with 8 bases in between. CDR1 and CDR2 from the germline V gene are SGHAT and FQNNGV. Here the CDR3 DNA reads TGTGCCAGCAGCTTGTCCGAGGACACTGAAGCTTTCTTT. Amino acid sequence: CASSLSEDTEAFF.

For the CDR3, the DNA is TGTGCCAGTAGTAAGGACAGTCAATCACTCAATCAGCCCCAGCATTTT. Residues: CASSKDSQSLNQPQHF. The gene calls are TRBV19 and TRBJ1-5; D is perhaps TRBD1 (6 bases). This CDR3 is built from 16 residues. The V and J ends lost 4 bases and 3 bases respectively, with 16 bases between them. CDR1 is LNHDA, CDR2 SQIVND, per germline (reference sequence). The full variable domain, with the rest looked up from reference TRBV19 and TRBJ1-5, is DGGITQSPKYLFRKEGQNVTLSCEQNLNHDAMYWYRQDPGQGLRLIYYSQIVNDFQKGDIAEGYSVSREKKESFPLTVTSAQKNPTAFYLCASSKDSQSLNQPQHFGDGTRLSIL.